This entry concerns a single TCR beta chain. Assay: immunoSEQ multiplex PCR; the TCRdb copy retains only in-frame clones and omits some. Among 130,000 or so clones listed, 80% to 90% were seen once. This entry is derived from a study of cytomegalovirus exposure and HLA in healthy donors. The ends were cut back, 4 bases at V and 0 bases at J, with 16 bases in the middle. The CDR3 sequence is 16 residues long. Germline lookup yields CDR1 SGHKS and CDR2 YYEKEE (reference sequence). Donors came from a validation cohort of approximately 110 subjects, distinct from the first 666-subject cohort. This chain connects TRBV5-5 to TRBJ1-1; D might be TRBD1 (5 bases). The receptor was derived from a woman aged 18 to 35 in good health and CMV-seronegative. The material sequenced was PBMCs. CDR3 in amino acids: CASSAGQPNMNTEAFF. The CDR3 DNA reads as TGTGCCAGCAGCGCAGGGCAGCCGAATATGAACACTGAAGCTTTCTTT. Supplemented by reference TRBV5-5 and TRBJ1-1, the full variable domain reads DAGVTQSPTHLIKTRGQQVTLRCSPISGHKSVSWYQQVLGQGPQFIFQYYEKEERGRGNFPDRFSARQFPNYSSELNVNALLLGDSALYLCASSAGQPNMNTEAFFGQGTRLTVV.